This T cell receptor (beta chain) originates from a study of T cells after posttransplantation cyclophosphamide. Points from the study as a whole: Recipient CMV seropositivity and CMV reactivation strongly tracked TRB clonality. Skin or GI-infiltrating T cells shared few TRB sequences with blood. Later post-transplant blood repertoires were often dominated by donor CD8+ memory clones.

Libraries were prepared by immunoSEQ multiplex PCR; TCRdb keeps only in-frame clonotypes and omits some of them. The sample lists around 66,000 clones; approximately 92% were seen once. Regarding this clone: No antigen is known for it.

Germline V gives CDR1 SGHNT, CDR2 YYREEE (reference sequence). Trimming removed 4 bases from V and 5 bases from J; junction bases left unmatched: 14. This CDR3 has 16 residues. The related graft donor's blood sample was taken on the day of bone marrow donation. This chain uses TRBV5-4 with TRBJ2-7, with 8 bases aligning to TRBD1. Source material: PBMCs. The receptor comes from a woman in her twenties or thirties in good health and a related stem cell transplant donor. CDR3 residues: CASSPRDWTGRDEQYF. CDR3 DNA: TGTGCCAGCAGCCCGAGAGATTGGACAGGGCGCGACGAGCAGTACTTC.